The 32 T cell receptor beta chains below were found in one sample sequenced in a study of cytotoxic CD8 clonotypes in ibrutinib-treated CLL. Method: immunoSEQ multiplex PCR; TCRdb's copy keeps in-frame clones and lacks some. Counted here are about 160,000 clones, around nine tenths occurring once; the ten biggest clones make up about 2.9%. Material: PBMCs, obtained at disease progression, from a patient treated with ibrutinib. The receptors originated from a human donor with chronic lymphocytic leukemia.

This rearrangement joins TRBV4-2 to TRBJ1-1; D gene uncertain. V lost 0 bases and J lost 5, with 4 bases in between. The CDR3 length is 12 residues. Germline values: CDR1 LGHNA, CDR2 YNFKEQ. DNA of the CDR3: TGTGCCAGCAGCCAAGAATATACTGAAGCTTTCTTT. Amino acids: CASSQEYTEAFF.

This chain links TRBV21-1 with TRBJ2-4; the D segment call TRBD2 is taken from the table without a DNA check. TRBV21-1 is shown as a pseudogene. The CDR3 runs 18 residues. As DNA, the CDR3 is TGTGCCAGCAGTACGAGACTAGCGGGAGTTTTAGCCAAAAACATTCAGTACTTC. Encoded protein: CASSTRLAGVLAKNIQYF.

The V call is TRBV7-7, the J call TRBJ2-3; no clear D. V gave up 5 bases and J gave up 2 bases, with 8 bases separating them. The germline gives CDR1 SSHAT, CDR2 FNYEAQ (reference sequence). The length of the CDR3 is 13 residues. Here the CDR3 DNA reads TGTGCCAGCAGCCTCGACCTCACAGATACGCAGTATTTT. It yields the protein CASSLDLTDTQYF.

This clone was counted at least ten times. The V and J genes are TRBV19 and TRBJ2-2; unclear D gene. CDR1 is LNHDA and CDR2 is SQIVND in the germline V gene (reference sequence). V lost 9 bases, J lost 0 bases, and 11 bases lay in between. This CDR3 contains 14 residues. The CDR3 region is CASSWTTNTGELFF. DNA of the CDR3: TGTGCCAGCTCCTGGACCACGAACACCGGGGAGCTGTTTTTT.

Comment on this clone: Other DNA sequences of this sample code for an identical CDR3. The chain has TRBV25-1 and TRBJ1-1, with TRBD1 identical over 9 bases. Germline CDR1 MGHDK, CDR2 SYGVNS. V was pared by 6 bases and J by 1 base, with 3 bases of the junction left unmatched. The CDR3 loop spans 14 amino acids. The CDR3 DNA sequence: TGTGCCAGCAGGGACAGGGGTCGGAACACTGAAGCTTTCTTT. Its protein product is CASRDRGRNTEAFF.

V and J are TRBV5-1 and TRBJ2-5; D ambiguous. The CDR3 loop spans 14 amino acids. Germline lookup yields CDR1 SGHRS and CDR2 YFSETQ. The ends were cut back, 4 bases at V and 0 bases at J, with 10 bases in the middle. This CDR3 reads CASSLGPDQETQYF. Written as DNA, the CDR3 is TGCGCCAGCAGCCTCGGGCCCGACCAAGAGACCCAGTACTTC.

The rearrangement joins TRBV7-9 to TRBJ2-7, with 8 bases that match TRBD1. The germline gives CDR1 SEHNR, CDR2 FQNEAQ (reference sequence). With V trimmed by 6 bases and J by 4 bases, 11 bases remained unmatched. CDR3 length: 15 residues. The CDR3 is CASREGQAGSYEQYF. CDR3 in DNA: TGTGCCAGCAGAGAGGGACAGGCCGGATCATACGAGCAGTACTTC.

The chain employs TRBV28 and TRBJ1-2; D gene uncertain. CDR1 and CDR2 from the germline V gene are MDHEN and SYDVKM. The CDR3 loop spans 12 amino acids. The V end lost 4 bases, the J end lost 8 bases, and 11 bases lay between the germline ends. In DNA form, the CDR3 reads TGTGCCAGCAGTTCCGGAGGATGGGGCTACACCTTC. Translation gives CASSSGGWGYTF.

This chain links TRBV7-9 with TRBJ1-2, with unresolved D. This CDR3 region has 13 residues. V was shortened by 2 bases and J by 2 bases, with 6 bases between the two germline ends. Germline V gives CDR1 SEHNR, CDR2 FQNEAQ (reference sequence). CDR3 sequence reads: CASSLLGNYGYTF. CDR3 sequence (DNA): TGTGCCAGCAGCTTATTAGGCAACTATGGCTACACCTTC.

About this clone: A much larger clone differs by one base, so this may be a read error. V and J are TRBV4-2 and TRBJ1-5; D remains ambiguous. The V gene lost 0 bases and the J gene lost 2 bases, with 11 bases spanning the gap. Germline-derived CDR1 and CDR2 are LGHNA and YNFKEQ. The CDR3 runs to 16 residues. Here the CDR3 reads CASSQDRLLRNQPQHF. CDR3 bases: TGTGCCAGCAGCCAAGACCGGCTCCTCCGCAATCAGCCCCAGCATTTT.

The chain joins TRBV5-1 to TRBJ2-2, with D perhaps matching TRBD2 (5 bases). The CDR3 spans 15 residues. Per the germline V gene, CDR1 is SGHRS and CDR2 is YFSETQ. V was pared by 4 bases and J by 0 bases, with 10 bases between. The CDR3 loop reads CASSLPGANTGELFF. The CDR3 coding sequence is TGCGCCAGCAGCCTACCCGGGGCGAACACCGGGGAGCTGTTTTTT.

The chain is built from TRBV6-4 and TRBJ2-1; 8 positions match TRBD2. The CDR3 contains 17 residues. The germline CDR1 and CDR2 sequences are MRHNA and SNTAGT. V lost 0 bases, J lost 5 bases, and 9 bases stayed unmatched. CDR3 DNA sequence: TGTGCCAGCAGTGACTCTTATGGTGGGACTAGTAACAATGAGCAGTTCTTC. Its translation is CASSDSYGGTSNNEQFF.

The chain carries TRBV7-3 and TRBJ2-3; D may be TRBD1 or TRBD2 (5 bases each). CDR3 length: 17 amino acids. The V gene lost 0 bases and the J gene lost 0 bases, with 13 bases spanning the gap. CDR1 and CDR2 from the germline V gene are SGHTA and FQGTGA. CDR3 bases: TGTGCCAGCAGCTTAACCCGGGACGGTGCTAGCACAGATACGCAGTATTTT. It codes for CASSLTRDGASTDTQYF.

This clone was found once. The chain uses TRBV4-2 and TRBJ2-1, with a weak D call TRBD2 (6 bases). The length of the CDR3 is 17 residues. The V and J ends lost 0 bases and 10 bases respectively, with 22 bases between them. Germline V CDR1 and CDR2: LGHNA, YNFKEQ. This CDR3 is CASSQDPAGPSRGEQFF. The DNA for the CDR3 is TGTGCCAGCAGCCAAGATCCCGCGGGACCCTCACGGGGAGAGCAGTTCTTC.

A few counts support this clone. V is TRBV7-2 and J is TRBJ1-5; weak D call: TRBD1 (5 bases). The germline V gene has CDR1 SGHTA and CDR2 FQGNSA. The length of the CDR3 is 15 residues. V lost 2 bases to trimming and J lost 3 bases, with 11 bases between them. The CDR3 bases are TGTGCCAGCAGCTTAACGCGCGGGACCAATCAGCCCCAGCATTTT. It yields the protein CASSLTRGTNQPQHF. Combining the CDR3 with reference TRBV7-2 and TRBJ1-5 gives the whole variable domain GAGVSQSPSNKVTEKGKDVELRCDPISGHTALYWYRQSLGQGLEFLIYFQGNSAPDKSGLPSDRFSAERTGGSVSTLTIQRTQQEDSAVYLCASSLTRGTNQPQHFGDGTRLSIL.

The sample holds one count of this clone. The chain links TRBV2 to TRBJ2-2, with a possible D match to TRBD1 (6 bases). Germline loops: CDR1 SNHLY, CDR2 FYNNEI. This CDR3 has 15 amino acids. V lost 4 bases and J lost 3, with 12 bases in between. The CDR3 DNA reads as TGTGCCAGCAGTGCCAGGGGTTTGGACACCGGGGAGCTGTTTTTT. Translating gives CASSARGLDTGELFF.

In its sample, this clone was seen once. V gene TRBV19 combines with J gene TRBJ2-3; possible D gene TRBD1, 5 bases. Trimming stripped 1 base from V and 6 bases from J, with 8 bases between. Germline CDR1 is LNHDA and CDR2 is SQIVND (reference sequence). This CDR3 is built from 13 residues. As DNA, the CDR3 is TGTGCCAGTAGTATAGGGCCAGGGGATACGCAGTATTTT. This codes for CASSIGPGDTQYF.

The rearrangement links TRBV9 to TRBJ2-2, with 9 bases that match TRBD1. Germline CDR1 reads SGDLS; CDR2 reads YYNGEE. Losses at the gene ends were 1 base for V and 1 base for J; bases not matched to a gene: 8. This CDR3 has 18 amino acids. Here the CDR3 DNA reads TGTGCCAGCAGCGTAAACTTACAGGGGGCAAGGAACACCGGGGAGCTGTTTTTT. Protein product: CASSVNLQGARNTGELFF.

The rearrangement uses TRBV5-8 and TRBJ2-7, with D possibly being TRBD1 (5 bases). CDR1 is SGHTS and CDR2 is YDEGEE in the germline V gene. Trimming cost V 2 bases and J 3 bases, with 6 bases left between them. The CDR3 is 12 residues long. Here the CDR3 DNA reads TGTGCCAGCAGCTTCCAGGGCTACGAGCAGTACTTC. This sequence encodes CASSFQGYEQYF.

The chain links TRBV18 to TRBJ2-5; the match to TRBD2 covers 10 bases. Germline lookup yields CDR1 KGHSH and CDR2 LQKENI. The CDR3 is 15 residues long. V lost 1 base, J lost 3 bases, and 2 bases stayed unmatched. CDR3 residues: CASSPLAGGEETQYF. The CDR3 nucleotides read TGTGCCAGCTCACCACTAGCGGGAGGAGAAGAGACCCAGTACTTC.

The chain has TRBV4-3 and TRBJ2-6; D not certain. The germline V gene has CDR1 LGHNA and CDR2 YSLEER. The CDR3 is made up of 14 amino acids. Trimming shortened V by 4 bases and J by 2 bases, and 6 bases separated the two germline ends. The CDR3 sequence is CASSPLTGANVLTF. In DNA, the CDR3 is TGCGCCAGCAGCCCCCTGACTGGGGCCAACGTCCTGACTTTC.

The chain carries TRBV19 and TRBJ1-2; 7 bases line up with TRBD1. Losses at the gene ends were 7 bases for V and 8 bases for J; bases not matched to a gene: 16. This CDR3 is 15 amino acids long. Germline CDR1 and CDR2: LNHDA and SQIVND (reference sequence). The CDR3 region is CASTSSERQGRGYTF. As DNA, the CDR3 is TGTGCCAGTACATCAAGCGAAAGACAGGGCCGGGGCTACACCTTC.

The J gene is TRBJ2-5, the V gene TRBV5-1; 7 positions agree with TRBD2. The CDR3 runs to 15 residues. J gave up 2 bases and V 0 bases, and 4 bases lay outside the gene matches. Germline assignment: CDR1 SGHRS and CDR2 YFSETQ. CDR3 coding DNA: TGCGCCAGCAGCTTGGGGGTAGCGGGTCAAGAGACCCAGTACTTC. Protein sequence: CASSLGVAGQETQYF.

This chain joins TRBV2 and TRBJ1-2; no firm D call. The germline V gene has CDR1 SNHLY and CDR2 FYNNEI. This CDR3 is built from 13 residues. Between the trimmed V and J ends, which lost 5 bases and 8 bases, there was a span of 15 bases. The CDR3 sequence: CASSLGLTRGYTF. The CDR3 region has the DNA TGTGCCAGCAGTTTAGGCCTCACCCGGGGCTACACCTTC.

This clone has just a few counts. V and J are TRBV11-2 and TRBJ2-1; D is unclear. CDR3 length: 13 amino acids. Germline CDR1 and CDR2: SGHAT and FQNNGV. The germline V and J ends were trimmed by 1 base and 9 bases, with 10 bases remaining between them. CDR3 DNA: TGTGCCAGCAGCTTAGGTACGGAAGGTGAGCAGTTCTTC. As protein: CASSLGTEGEQFF.

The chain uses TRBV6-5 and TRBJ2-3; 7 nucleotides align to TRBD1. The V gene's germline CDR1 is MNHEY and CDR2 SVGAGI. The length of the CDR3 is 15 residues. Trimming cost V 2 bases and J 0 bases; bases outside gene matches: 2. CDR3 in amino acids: CASSYRGPSTDTQYF. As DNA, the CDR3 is TGTGCCAGCAGTTACAGGGGGCCCAGCACAGATACGCAGTATTTT.

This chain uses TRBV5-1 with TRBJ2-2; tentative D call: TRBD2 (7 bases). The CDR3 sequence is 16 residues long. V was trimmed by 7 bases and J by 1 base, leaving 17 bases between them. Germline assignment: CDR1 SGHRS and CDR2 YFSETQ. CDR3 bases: TGCGCCAGCTCCCTCGAGGGGGGGAAGAACACCGGGGAGCTGTTTTTT. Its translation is CASSLEGGKNTGELFF.

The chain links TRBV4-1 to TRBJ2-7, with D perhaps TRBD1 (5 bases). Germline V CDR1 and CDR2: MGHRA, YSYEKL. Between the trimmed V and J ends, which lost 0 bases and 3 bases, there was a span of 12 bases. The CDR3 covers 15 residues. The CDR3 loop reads CASSQEPGRSYEQYF. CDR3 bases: TGCGCCAGCAGCCAAGAACCAGGGCGGAGCTACGAGCAGTACTTC.

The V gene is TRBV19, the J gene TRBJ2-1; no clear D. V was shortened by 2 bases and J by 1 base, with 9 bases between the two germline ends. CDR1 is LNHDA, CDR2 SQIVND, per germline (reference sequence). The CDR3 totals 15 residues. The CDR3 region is CASSIQVVSYNEQFF. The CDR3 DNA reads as TGTGCCAGTAGTATACAGGTCGTATCCTACAATGAGCAGTTCTTC.

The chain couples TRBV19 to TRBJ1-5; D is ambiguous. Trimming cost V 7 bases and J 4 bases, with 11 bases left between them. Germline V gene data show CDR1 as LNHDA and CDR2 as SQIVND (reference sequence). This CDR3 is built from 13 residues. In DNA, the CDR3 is TGTGCCAGTACCTCAAGGTGGAATCAGCCCCAGCATTTT. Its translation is CASTSRWNQPQHF. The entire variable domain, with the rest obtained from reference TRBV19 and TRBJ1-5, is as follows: DGGITQSPKYLFRKEGQNVTLSCEQNLNHDAMYWYRQDPGQGLRLIYYSQIVNDFQKGDIAEGYSVSREKKESFPLTVTSAQKNPTAFYLCASTSRWNQPQHFGDGTRLSIL.

CDR3 DNA sequence: TGTGCCAGCAGCTTGGACAGGGGGCTCACCGGGGAGCTGTTTTTT. This translates into CASSLDRGLTGELFF. The V call is TRBV5-6, the J call TRBJ2-2; 9 nucleotides align to TRBD1. Germline V gives CDR1 SGHDT, CDR2 YYEEEE. CDR3 size: 15 residues. Unmatched junction bases numbered 1, after V lost 0 bases and J lost 4 bases. The full variable domain, in which reference TRBV5-6 and TRBJ2-2 provide the parts outside the CDR3, is DAGVTQSPTHLIKTRGQQVTLRCSPKSGHDTVSWYQQALGQGPQFIFQYYEEEERQRGNFPDRFSGHQFPNYSSELNVNALLLGDSALYLCASSLDRGLTGELFFGEGSRLTVL.

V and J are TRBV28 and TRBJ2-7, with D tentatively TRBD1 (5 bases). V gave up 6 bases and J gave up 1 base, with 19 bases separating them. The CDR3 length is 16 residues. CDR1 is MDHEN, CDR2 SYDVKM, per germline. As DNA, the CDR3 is TGTGCCAGCAGACCCCGCGACAGATCCCGATCCTACGAGCAGTACTTC. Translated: CASRPRDRSRSYEQYF.